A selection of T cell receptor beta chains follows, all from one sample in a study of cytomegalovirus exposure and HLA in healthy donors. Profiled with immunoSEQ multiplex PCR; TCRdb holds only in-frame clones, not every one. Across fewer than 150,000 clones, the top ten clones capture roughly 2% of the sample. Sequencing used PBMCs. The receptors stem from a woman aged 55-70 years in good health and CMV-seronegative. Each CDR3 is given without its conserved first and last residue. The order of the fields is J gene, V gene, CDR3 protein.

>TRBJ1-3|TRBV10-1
ASSDDSTGSGNTIY
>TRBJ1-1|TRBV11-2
ASSLDWSGGVGAF
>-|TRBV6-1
ASRRSGDAAYEQY
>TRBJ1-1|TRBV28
ASRTGGYNTEAF
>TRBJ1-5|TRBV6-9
ASSYFPRGSNQPQH
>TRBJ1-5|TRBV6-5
ASSYQATMNQPQH
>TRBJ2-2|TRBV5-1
ASSLVSGRASAGELF
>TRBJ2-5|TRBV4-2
ASSQELQRGYQETQY
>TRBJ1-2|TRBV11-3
ASSLRQGSGYT
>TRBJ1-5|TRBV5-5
ASSFGAGQPQH
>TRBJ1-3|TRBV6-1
ASSASSGNTIY
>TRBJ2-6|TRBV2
ASRIQGARGANVLT
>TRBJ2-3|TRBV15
ATSRPSGREPSTDTQY
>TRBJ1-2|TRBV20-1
SGGPYT
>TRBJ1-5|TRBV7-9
ASGGQGVQPQH
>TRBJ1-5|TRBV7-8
ASSLTHRGGNQPQH
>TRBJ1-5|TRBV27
ASLQSLASNQPQH
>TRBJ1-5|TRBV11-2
ASSRQGNQPQH
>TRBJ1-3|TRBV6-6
ASTSGTTNTIY
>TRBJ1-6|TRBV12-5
ASAQTKGSSYNSPLH
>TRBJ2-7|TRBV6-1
ASRQGVIGEQY
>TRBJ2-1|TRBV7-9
ASSGASGRANEQF
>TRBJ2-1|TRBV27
ASSPLAGVLDEQF
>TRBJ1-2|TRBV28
ASSLFHRTGVDGYT
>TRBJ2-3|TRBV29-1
SVELADITDTQY
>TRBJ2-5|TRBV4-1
ASSQGPSGVGETQY
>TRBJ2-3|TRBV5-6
ASSPGDRDADTQY
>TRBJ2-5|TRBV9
ASSANQETQY
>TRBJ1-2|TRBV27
ASSLSRDLGYGYT
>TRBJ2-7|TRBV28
ASSPDRNEQY
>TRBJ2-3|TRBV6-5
ASRPLESGTDTQY
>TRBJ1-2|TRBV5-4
ASSWPDSPAASYT
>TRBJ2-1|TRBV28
ASSPLRTSGGYSYNEQF
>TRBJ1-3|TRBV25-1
ASSVAGLAGNTIY
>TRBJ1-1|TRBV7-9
ASSLRTGFRTEAF
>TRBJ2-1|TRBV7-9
ASSPQGSSYNEQF
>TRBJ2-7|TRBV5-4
ASSLRRGINEQY
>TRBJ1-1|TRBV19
ASSIDLAGEGTEAF
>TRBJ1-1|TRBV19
ASTPVSAGNTEAF
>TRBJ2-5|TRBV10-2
ASTKRGGRETQY
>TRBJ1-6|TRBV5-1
ASSSTGGSSYNSPLH
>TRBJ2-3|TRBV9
ASSQSAGPDTQY
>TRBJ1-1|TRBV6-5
ASSYPGRLGTEAF
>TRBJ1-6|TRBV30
AWSVLGQGGSPLH
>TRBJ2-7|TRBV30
AWSVSRYEQY
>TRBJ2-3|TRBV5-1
ASSLASAGATDTQY
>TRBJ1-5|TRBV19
ASSPRGGVNQPQH
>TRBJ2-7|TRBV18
ASSPSGQLAGGREQY
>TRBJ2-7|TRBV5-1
ASRTSGGAYEQY
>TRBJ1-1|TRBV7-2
ASSLNRDGEAF
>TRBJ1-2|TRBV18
ASSPSLGTDLPNYGYT
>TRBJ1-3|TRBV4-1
ASSQDQRGLSGNTIY
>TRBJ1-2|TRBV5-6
ASSRGQGGSYYGYT
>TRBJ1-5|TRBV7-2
ASSLTQGLSNQPQH
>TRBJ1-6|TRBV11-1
ASSSDIDSSYNSPLH